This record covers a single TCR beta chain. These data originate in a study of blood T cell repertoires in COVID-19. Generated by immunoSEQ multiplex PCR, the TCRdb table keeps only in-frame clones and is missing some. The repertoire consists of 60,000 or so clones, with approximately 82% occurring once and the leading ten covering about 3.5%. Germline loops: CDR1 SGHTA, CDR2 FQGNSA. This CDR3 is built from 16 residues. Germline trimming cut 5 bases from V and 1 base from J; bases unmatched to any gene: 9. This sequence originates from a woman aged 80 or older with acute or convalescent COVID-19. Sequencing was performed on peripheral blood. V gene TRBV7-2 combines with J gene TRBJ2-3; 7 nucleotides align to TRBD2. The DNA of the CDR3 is TGTGCCAGCAGCCTTGGGGGGACTATTCGCACAGATACGCAGTATTTT. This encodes CASSLGGTIRTDTQYF. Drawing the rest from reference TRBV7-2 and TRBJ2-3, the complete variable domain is GAGVSQSPSNKVTEKGKDVELRCDPISGHTALYWYRQSLGQGLEFLIYFQGNSAPDKSGLPSDRFSAERTGGSVSTLTIQRTQQEDSAVYLCASSLGGTIRTDTQYFGPGTRLTVL.